This entry concerns a single T cell receptor (beta chain). Its target is not known. Cultured CD4+ T-cell DNA underwent Oncomine TCR Beta short-read sequencing. Using its own MiXCR run on the PCR reads, TCRdb lists one record per CDR3 protein. Altogether about 12,000 distinct CDR3 sequences are present, 40% to 45% being singletons, with the ten largest covering approximately 18%. V lost 2 bases to trimming and J lost 6 bases, with 11 bases between them. The CDR3 spans 14 residues. The germline CDR1 and CDR2 sequences are SGHNT and YENEEA. This sample is part of a study of vaccination and CD4 T cells after COVID-19. Treatment denoted: roughly 10-day PBMC culture with coronavirus spike peptide pools or control peptides (ViraFEST assay).

The chain has TRBV11-3 and TRBJ2-1; tentatively, D is TRBD1 or TRBD2 (5 bases each). Sequences were obtained from cultured CD4+ T cells from blood. The clonotype was recovered from a human donor with COVID-19. The CDR3 DNA reads TGTGCCAGCAGCTTAAGAGGGGTAGGCAATGAGCAGTTCTTC. Its translation is CASSLRGVGNEQFF.